The 18 T cell receptor beta chains given below trace back to one sample, sequenced in a study of molecular identifiers for immune sequencing clone quantification. TCRdb independently ran MiXCR on the PCR reads; one entry per CDR3 protein. The repertoire holds 88,000 or so distinct CDR3 sequences, under 25% seen once, with 1% to 1.2% in the top ten. What was sequenced was naive CD8+ T cells from blood, with Jurkat cell RNA spiked in. Subset: FACS-sorted CD8+CD4-CCR7+CD45RA+ naive T cells. The receptors originated from a human donor in good health. Some libraries in this study had Jurkat cell RNA spiked in.

This clonotype was observed many times. This chain uses TRBV6-2 or TRBV6-3 with TRBJ2-3, with 7 nucleotides matching TRBD2. Germline V gene sequence: CDR1 MNHEY, CDR2 SVGEGT. The V segment lost 6 bases and the J segment 0 bases; nucleotides outside the gene matches: 9. This CDR3 region has 16 residues. CDR3 nucleotides: TGTGCCAGCAGCGCCCTCCGAGCGGGGAGCACAGATACGCAGTATTTT. Its translation: CASSALRAGSTDTQYF.

This chain uses TRBV12-3 or TRBV12-4 with TRBJ1-1; tentatively, D is TRBD1 (6 bases). The CDR3 is 13 amino acids. Deletions cut 4 bases from V and 6 bases from J, with 12 bases between. CDR3 nucleotides: TGTGCCAGCAGTTCCCCACAGGGTCCTGAAGCTTTCTTT. Amino acid sequence: CASSSPQGPEAFF.

This clonotype came up a few times. V gene TRBV7-9 combines with J gene TRBJ2-7, with TRBD1 matching 9 bases. The CDR3 runs to 16 residues. V was clipped by 1 base and J by 2 bases; unmatched bases: 6. From germline, CDR1 is SEHNR and CDR2 FQNEAQ (reference sequence). CDR3 nucleotides: TGTGCCAGCAGCTTAGGGGGACAGGGATTTACCTACGAGCAGTACTTC. Its protein is CASSLGGQGFTYEQYF.

The chain couples TRBV7-8 to TRBJ1-5; D is uncertain. Per germline, CDR1 SGHVS and CDR2 FQNEAQ. Trimming left V 1 base short and J 7 bases short, with 14 bases between. The CDR3 totals 15 residues. The CDR3 nucleotides read TGTGCCAGCAGCTTAGGGGCCGACGTGGGGCAGCCCCAGCATTTT. It specifies CASSLGADVGQPQHF.

This clonotype showed up just a few times. The J gene is TRBJ1-5, the V gene TRBV19; D is possibly TRBD1 (5 bases). The CDR3 has 13 amino acids. Germline CDR1 reads LNHDA; CDR2 reads SQIVND (reference sequence). Trimming cost V 9 bases and J 3 bases, with 12 bases left between them. The CDR3 DNA is TGTGCCAGCCAAGACGGGGCCAATCAGCCCCAGCATTTT. Its protein is CASQDGANQPQHF.

This clonotype was found many times. The chain has TRBV30 and TRBJ2-3; 11 bases align to TRBD2. V was pared by 1 base and J by 5 bases, with 8 bases of the junction left unmatched. The CDR3 totals 16 residues. Germline-derived CDR1 and CDR2 are GTSNPN and SVGIG (reference sequence). The CDR3: CAWSAQFSGRGDTQYF. CDR3 in DNA: TGTGCCTGGAGTGCCCAATTTAGCGGGAGGGGAGATACGCAGTATTTT. The whole variable domain, filled in from reference TRBV30 and TRBJ2-3, reads SQTIHQWPATLVQPVGSPLSLECTVEGTSNPNLYWYRQAAGRGLQLLFYSVGIGQISSEVPQNLSASRPQDRQFILSSKKLLLSDSGFYLCAWSAQFSGRGDTQYFGPGTRLTVL.

This clonotype came up many times. The chain links TRBV4-3 to TRBJ2-1; 7 nucleotides agree with TRBD1. This CDR3 is built from 16 residues. Germline-derived CDR1 and CDR2 are LGHNA and YSLEER. J lost 0 bases, V lost 3 bases, and 5 bases had no gene match. This chain's CDR3 is CASSHLQGSSYNEQFF. DNA of the CDR3: TGCGCCAGCAGCCATTTACAGGGGAGCTCCTACAATGAGCAGTTCTTC.

This clonotype appeared many times. The V call is TRBV11-2, the J call TRBJ2-1; D gene unclear. CDR1 is SGHAT and CDR2 is FQNNGV in the germline V gene. Trimming took 4 bases from V and 6 from J, leaving 16 bases between them. The CDR3 has 15 amino acids. CDR3 in amino acids: CASSSDSTSGNEQFF. CDR3 DNA sequence: TGTGCCAGCAGCTCAGACTCTACTTCGGGCAATGAGCAGTTCTTC.

This clonotype has ten or more counts. CDR3 nucleotide sequence: TGTGCCAGCAGCGGGACGGGCCCTGGCGAGCAGTACTTC. Its translation is CASSGTGPGEQYF. The J gene is TRBJ2-7, the V gene TRBV3-1; TRBD1 or TRBD2 may be the D gene (5 bases each). The V and J ends lost 5 bases and 6 bases respectively, with 14 bases between them. The CDR3 loop spans 13 amino acids. Germline V lookup: CDR1 LGHDT, CDR2 YNNKEL (reference sequence).

There are many counts of this clonotype. This chain uses TRBV21-1 with TRBJ2-3; the D call of TRBD2 is as the table states it, not checked on the DNA. TRBV21-1 is flagged as a pseudogene. This CDR3 has 17 amino acids. Here the CDR3 DNA reads TGTGCCAGCAGCAAGGTTGGGACTAGCGTAGGGGAGGATACGCAGTATTTT. Translating gives CASSKVGTSVGEDTQYF.

Turning to this clonotype: One junction end disagrees with the germline gene, perhaps due to a read error. V and J are TRBV20-1 and TRBJ2-4; perhaps TRBD2 as D (5 bases). The CDR3 is made up of 15 amino acids. Per germline, CDR1 DFQATT and CDR2 SNEGSKA (reference sequence). This chain's CDR3 is CSATDLTLARNIQYF. The CDR3 nucleotides are TGCAGTGCTACAGACTTAACCCTAGCCAGAAACATTCAGTACTTC.

Comment on this clonotype: This may be a read error: a much more frequent sequence differs by one nucleotide. J is TRBJ2-5 and V is TRBV28; D unresolved. V lost 7 bases to trimming and J lost 7 bases, with 19 bases between them. The CDR3 contains 14 residues. Germline loops: CDR1 MDHEN, CDR2 SYDVKM. CDR3 residues: CASNLRLVFGTQYF. CDR3 coding DNA: TGTGCCAGCAATCTACGGCTCGTTTTTGGGACCCAGTACTTC.

Concerning this clonotype: This could be a read error, since a much larger clone is one nucleotide away. V usage is TRBV7-7 and J usage is TRBJ2-5, with D hard to call. The ends were cut back, 5 bases at V and 1 base at J, with 14 bases in the middle. This CDR3 has 15 amino acids. Germline V gene data show CDR1 as SSHAT and CDR2 as FNYEAQ (reference sequence). The CDR3 bases are TGTGCCAGCAGCCCAGGCCCCGCTCCCCAAGAGACCCAGTACTTC. Translated, it gives CASSPGPAPQETQYF.

The table lists this clonotype with many counts. The chain couples TRBV6-2 or TRBV6-3 to TRBJ1-1, with D unclear. The germline gives CDR1 MNHEY, CDR2 SVGEGT. This CDR3 region has 13 residues. V was clipped by 2 bases and J by 4 bases, with 8 bases between them. In nucleotides, the CDR3 is TGTGCCAGCAGTTACGGTCCGGGCACTGAAGCTTTCTTT. It translates to CASSYGPGTEAFF.

This clonotype showed up many times. DNA for the CDR3: TGTGCCAGCAGTTTAGGGGTAAGCAATCAGCCCCAGCATTTT. It specifies CASSLGVSNQPQHF. The rearrangement links TRBV27 to TRBJ1-5; D ambiguous. V gave up 2 bases and J gave up 1 base, with 6 bases separating them. The CDR3 runs 14 residues. Germline V CDR1 and CDR2: MNHEY, SMNVEV (reference sequence).

As concerns this clonotype: A much larger clonotype is one base distant, so this may be a read error. The gene calls are TRBV29-1 and TRBJ1-2; TRBD1 is a possible D gene (5 bases). Trimming took 8 bases from V and 7 from J, leaving 14 bases between them. Germline V CDR1 and CDR2: SQVTM, ANQGSEA. This CDR3 is built from 11 residues. In nucleotides, the CDR3 is TGCAGCCTGTTGGGGGGAATTGGCTACACCTTC. Its translation is CSLLGGIGYTF.

There are many counts of this clonotype. The rearrangement uses TRBV4-3 and TRBJ2-1; 8 nucleotides match TRBD2. The length of the CDR3 is 14 residues. V lost 0 bases, J lost 8 bases, and 3 bases stayed unmatched. Germline V gene data show CDR1 as LGHNA and CDR2 as YSLEER. This CDR3 reads CASSQDGTRYEQFF. The DNA for the CDR3 is TGCGCCAGCAGCCAAGACGGGACTAGGTATGAGCAGTTCTTC.

This clonotype was detected ten times or more. The J gene is TRBJ2-7, the V gene TRBV7-9, with a possible D match to TRBD1 (6 bases). Deletions cut 6 bases from V and 5 bases from J, with 11 bases between. Germline CDR1 is SEHNR and CDR2 is FQNEAQ (reference sequence). The CDR3 length is 12 residues. This CDR3 is CASSRPGDEQYF. The CDR3 DNA is TGTGCCAGCAGTCGTCCAGGGGACGAGCAGTACTTC. The full variable domain, its missing parts supplied by reference TRBV7-9 and TRBJ2-7, is DTGVSQNPRHKITKRGQNVTFRCDPISEHNRLYWYRQTLGQGPEFLTYFQNEAQLEKSRLLSDRFSAERPKGSFSTLEIQRTEQGDSAMYLCASSRPGDEQYFGPGTRLTVT.